The clone carrying this T cell receptor beta chain has only a few counts. Its antigen is as yet unknown. This CDR3 is also generated by other DNA sequences in the sample. This record comes from a study of Ad26.COV2.S vaccination and SARS-CoV-2 variants. Study in general: Within the COV1001 Ad26.COV2.S trial arm, the donor was enrolled. Ad26.COV2.S given intramuscularly, once or twice 56 days apart. Study-level results: Substantial breadth in spike-specific CD8+ and CD4+ T cell responses was reportedly seen after vaccination.

Clones were sequenced by immunoSEQ multiplex PCR, and TCRdb holds only the in-frame ones, with some missing. The data show around 250,000 clones, approximately 88% seen once. This CDR3 contains 14 residues. Germline V CDR1 and CDR2: LGHNA, YNFKEQ. The V end was cut by 1 base, the J end by 6 bases, with 10 bases between. Treatment described: 19 received Ad26.COV2.S at low or high dose, single or two shots; roughly five received placebo; per-sample allocation not given. The samples were gathered on day 63 after the first injection of vaccine or placebo. Vaccination used an Ad26 vector expressing Wuhan-strain SARS-CoV-2 spike.

The origin of this receptor is a person aged 18-60 years who received the Ad26.COV2.S COVID-19 vaccine or a placebo. The material was peripheral blood, obtained in a trial of Ad26.COV2.S vaccine versus placebo. V usage is TRBV4-2 and J usage is TRBJ2-1, with a possible D match to TRBD2 (6 bases). The CDR3 nucleotides read TGTGCCAGCAGCCAAGGGACCGGGGGCAATGAGCAGTTCTTC. This encodes CASSQGTGGNEQFF.